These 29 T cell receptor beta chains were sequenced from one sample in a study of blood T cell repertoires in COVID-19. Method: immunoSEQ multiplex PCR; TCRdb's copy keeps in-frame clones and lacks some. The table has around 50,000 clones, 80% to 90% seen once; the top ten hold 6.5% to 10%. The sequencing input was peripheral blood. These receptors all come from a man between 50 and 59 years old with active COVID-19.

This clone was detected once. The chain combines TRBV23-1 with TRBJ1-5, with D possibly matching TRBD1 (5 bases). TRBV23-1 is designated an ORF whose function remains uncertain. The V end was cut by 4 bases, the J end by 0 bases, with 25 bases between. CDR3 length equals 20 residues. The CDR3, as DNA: TGCGCCAGCAGTCCGCGTGCCGGAGATAGGGGAATTGATAGCAATCAGCCCCAGCATTTT. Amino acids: CASSPRAGDRGIDSNQPQHF.

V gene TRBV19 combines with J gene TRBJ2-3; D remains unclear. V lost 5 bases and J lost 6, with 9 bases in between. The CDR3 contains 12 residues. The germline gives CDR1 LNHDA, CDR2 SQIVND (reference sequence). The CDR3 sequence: CASSPTTDTQYF. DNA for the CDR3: TGTGCCAGTAGTCCAACTACGGATACGCAGTATTTT.

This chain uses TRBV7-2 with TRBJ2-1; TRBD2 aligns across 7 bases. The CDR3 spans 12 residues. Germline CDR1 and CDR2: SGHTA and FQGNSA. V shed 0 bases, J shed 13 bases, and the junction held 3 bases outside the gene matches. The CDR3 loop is CASSLARGYQFF. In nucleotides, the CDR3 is TGTGCCAGCAGCTTAGCGCGGGGGTATCAGTTCTTC.

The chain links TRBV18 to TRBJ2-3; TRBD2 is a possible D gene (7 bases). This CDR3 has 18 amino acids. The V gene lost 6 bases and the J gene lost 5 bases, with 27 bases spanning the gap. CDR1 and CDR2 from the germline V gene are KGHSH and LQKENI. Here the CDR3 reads CASSPTLTNRRGGDTQYF. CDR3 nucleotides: TGTGCCAGCTCTCCGACCCTCACTAATAGGAGGGGGGGAGATACGCAGTATTTT.

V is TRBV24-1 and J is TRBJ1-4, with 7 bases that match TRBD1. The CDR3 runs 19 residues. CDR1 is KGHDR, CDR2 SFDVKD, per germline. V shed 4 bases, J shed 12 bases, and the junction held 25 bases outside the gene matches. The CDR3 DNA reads TGTGCCACCAGTGAGAGCAGACAGGGCGCGGGGGGTAACCCCTTGGAACTGTTTTTT. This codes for CATSESRQGAGGNPLELFF.

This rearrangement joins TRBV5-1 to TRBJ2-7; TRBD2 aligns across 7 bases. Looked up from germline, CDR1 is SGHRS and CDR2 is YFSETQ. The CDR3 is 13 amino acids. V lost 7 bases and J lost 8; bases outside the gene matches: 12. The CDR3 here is CASAGADGRQQYF. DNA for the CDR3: TGCGCCAGCGCGGGAGCGGATGGGCGCCAGCAGTACTTC.

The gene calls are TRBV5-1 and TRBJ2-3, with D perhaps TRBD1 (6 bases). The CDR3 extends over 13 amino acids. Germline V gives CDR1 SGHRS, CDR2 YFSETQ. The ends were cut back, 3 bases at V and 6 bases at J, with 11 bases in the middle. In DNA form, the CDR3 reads TGCGCCAGCAGCTCGGGACATTTTGATACGCAGTATTTT. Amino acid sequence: CASSSGHFDTQYF.

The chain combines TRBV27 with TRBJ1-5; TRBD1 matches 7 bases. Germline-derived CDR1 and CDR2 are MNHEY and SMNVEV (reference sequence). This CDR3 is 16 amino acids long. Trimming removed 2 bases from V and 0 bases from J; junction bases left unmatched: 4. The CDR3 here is CASSLRGLDSNQPQHF. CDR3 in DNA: TGTGCCAGCAGTTTAAGGGGGCTTGATAGCAATCAGCCCCAGCATTTT.

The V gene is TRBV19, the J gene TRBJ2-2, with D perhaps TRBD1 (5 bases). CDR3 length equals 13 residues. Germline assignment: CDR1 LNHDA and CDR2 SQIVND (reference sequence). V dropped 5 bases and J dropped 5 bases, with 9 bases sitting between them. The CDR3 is CASSVQVTGELFF. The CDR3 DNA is TGTGCCAGTAGTGTACAGGTAACCGGGGAGCTGTTTTTT.

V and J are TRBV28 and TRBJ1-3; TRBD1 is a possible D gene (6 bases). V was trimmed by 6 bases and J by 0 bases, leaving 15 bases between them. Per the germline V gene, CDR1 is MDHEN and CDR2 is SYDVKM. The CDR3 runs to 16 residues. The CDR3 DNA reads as TGTGCCAGCAGCCGGGGGGCTTCCAGCTCTGGAAACACCATATATTTT. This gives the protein CASSRGASSSGNTIYF.

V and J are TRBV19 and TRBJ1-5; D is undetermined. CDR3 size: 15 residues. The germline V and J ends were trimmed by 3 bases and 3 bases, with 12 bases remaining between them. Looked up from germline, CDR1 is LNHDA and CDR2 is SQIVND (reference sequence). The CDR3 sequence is CASSIGNNYNQPQHF. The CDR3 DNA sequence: TGTGCCAGTAGTATTGGAAACAACTACAATCAGCCCCAGCATTTT.

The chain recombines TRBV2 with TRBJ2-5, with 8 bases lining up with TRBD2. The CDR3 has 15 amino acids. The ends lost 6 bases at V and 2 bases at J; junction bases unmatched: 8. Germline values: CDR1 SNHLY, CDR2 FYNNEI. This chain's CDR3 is CASRVLGGGQETQYF. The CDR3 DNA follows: TGTGCCAGCAGGGTCCTTGGCGGGGGGCAAGAGACCCAGTACTTC. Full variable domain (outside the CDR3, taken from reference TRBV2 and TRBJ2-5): EPEVTQTPSHQVTQMGQEVILRCVPISNHLYFYWYRQILGQKVEFLVSFYNNEISEKSEIFDDQFSVERPDGSNFTLKIRSTKLEDSAMYFCASRVLGGGQETQYFGPGTRLLVL.

The CDR3 region is CATRGTSNTEAFF. The CDR3 nucleotides are TGTGCCACCCGGGGGACGTCGAACACTGAAGCTTTCTTT. The genes are TRBV19 and TRBJ1-1; maybe TRBD1 (5 bases). The V end was cut by 10 bases, the J end by 1 base, with 13 bases between. Germline V gene data show CDR1 as LNHDA and CDR2 as SQIVND (reference sequence). CDR3 size: 13 residues.

The chain's CDR3 is CASRRQGGTDTQYF. CDR3 DNA: TGTGCCAGCAGGAGACAGGGGGGCACAGATACGCAGTATTTT. This chain links TRBV28 with TRBJ2-3, with 9 bases identical to TRBD1. This CDR3 is 14 amino acids long. The J segment lost 1 base and the V segment lost 6 bases, leaving 2 bases of the junction unmatched. Germline CDR1 MDHEN, CDR2 SYDVKM.

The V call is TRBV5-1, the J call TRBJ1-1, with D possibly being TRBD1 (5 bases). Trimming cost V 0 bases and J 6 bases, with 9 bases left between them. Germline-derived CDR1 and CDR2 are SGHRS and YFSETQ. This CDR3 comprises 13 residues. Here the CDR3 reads CASSLDRTPEAFF. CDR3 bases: TGCGCCAGCAGCTTGGACAGGACCCCTGAAGCTTTCTTT.

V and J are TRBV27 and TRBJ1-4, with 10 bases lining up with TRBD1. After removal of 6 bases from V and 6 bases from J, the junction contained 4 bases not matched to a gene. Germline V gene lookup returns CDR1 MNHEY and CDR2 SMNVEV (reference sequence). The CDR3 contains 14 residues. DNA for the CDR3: TGTGCCAGCAGACGAGGACAGGGGGATGAAAAACTGTTTTTT. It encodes CASRRGQGDEKLFF. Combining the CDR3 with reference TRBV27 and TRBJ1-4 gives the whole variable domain EAQVTQNPRYLITVTGKKLTVTCSQNMNHEYMSWYRQDPGLGLRQIYYSMNVEVTDKGDVPEGYKVSRKEKRNFPLILESPSPNQTSLYFCASRRGQGDEKLFFGSGTQLSVL.

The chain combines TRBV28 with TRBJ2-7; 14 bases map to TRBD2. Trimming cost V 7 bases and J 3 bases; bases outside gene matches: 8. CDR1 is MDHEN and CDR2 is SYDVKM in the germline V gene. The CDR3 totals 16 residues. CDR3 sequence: CASIPHGTSGSYEQYF. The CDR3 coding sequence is TGTGCCAGCATCCCACACGGGACTAGCGGGAGCTACGAGCAGTACTTC.

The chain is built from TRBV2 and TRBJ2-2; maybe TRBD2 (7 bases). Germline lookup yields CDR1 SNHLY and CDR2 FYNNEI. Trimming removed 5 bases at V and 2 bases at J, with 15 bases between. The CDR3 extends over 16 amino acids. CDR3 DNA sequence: TGTGCCAGCAGTCCTGGCGGGGGCGCTAACACCGGGGAGCTGTTTTTT. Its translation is CASSPGGGANTGELFF.

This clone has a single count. The CDR3: CASSETGTVSGNTIYF. For the CDR3, the DNA is TGTGCCAGCAGCGAAACGGGGACAGTCTCTGGAAACACCATATATTTT. The chain recombines TRBV6-6 with TRBJ1-3; TRBD1 aligns across 7 bases. This CDR3 has 16 amino acids. Trimming took 6 bases from V and 0 from J; bases not matched to a gene: 8. CDR1 is MNHNY and CDR2 is SVGAGI in the germline V gene (reference sequence).

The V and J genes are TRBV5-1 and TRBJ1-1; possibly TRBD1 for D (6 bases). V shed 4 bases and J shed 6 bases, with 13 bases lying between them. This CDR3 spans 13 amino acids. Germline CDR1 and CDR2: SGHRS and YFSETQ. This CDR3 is CASSGQPGAEAFF. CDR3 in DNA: TGCGCCAGCAGCGGACAGCCTGGGGCTGAAGCTTTCTTT.

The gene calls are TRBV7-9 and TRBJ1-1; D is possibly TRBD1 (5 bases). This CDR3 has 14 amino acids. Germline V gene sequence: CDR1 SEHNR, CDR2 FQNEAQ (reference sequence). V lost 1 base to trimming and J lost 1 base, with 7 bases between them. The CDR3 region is CASSLGQGNTEAFF. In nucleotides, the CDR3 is TGTGCCAGCAGCTTAGGGCAGGGGAACACTGAAGCTTTCTTT.

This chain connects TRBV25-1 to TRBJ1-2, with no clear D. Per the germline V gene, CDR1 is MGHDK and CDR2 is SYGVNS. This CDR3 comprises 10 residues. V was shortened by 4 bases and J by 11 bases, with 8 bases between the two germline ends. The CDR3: CASSAEWYTF. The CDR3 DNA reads TGTGCCAGCAGTGCGGAGTGGTACACCTTC.

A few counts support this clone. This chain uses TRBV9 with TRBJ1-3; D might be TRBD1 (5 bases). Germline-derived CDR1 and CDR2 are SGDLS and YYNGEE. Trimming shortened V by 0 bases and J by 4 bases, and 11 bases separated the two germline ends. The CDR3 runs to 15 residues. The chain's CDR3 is CASSVASGPGNTIYF. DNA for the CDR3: TGTGCCAGCAGCGTAGCTTCAGGGCCGGGAAACACCATATATTTT.

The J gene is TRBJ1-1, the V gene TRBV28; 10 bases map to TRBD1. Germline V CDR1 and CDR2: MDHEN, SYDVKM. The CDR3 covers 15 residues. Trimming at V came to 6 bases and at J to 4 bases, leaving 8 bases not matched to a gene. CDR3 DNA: TGTGCCAGCAGCTTCCCCAGGACAGGGGGCACTGAAGCTTTCTTT. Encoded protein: CASSFPRTGGTEAFF.

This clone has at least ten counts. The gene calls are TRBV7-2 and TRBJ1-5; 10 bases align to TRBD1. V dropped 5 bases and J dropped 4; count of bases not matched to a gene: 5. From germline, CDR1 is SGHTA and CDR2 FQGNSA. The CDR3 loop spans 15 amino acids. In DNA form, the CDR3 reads TGTGCCAGCAGCAGACAGGGGGCCCTAAATCAGCCCCAGCATTTT. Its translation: CASSRQGALNQPQHF.

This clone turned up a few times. The CDR3 loop is CASSQRDGRGTEAFF. The CDR3 nucleotides read TGCGCCAGCAGCCAACGGGACGGGAGAGGGACTGAAGCTTTCTTT. The chain has TRBV4-1 and TRBJ1-1; a possible D gene is TRBD1 (5 bases). Germline V gene lookup returns CDR1 MGHRA and CDR2 YSYEKL. V was shortened by 2 bases and J by 5 bases, with 15 bases between the two germline ends. There are 15 residues in the CDR3.

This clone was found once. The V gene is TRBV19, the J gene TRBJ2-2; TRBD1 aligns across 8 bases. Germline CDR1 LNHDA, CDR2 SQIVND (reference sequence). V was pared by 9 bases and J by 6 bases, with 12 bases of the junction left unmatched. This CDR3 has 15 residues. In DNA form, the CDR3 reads TGTGCCAGCCACGAACGACAGGGGAGGCCCGGGGAGCTGTTTTTT. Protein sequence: CASHERQGRPGELFF.

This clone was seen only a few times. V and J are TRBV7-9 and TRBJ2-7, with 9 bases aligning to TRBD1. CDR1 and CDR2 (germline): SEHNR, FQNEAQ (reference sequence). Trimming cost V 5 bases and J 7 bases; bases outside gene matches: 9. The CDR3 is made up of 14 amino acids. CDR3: CASSLDRGWDEQYF. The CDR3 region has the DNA TGTGCCAGCAGCCTGGACAGGGGATGGGATGAGCAGTACTTC.

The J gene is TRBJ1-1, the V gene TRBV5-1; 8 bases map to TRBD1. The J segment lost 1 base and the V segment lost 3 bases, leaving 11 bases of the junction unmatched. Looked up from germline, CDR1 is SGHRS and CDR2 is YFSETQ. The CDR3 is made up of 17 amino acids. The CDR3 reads CASSSGGAESWNTEAFF. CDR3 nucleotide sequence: TGCGCCAGCAGCTCAGGGGGCGCTGAGTCCTGGAACACTGAAGCTTTCTTT.